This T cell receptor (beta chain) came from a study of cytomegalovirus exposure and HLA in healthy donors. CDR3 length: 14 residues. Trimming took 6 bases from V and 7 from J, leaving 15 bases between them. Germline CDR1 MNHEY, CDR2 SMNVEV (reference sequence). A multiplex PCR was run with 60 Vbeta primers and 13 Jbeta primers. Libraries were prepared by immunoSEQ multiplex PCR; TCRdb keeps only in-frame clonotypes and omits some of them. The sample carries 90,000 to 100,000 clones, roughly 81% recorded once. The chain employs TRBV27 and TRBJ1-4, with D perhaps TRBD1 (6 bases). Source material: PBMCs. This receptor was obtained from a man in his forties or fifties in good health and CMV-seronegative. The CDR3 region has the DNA TGTGCCAGCAGGCCAGGGGATGGGGGTGAAAAACTGTTTTTT. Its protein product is CASRPGDGGEKLFF. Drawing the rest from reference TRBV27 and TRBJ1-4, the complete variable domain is EAQVTQNPRYLITVTGKKLTVTCSQNMNHEYMSWYRQDPGLGLRQIYYSMNVEVTDKGDVPEGYKVSRKEKRNFPLILESPSPNQTSLYFCASRPGDGGEKLFFGSGTQLSVL.